This T cell receptor (beta chain) was found in a study of brain T cells in children with intractable seizures. The time point is: blood from clinic visit 5 months post-surgery; TSC patient then seizure free. The sequenced cases were selected for having the highest brain T cell transcript signatures. At least one anti-epileptic drug was given before surgery. Concerning this clone itself: Antigen specificity is unknown.

The germline gives CDR1 SGDLS, CDR2 YYNGEE. Deletions cut 4 bases from V and 10 bases from J, with 10 bases between. This CDR3 contains 11 residues. Overall study results and limits: Viral specificity was inferred only from CDR3 similarity; HCMV serostatus was unknown. Clones missing pre-surgery may reflect undersampling of that blood sample.

Only in-frame clones appear in the TCRdb table, and some are missing; sequencing was by immunoSEQ multiplex PCR. The profile shows under 400,000 clones, 93% of them singletons. This receptor was obtained from a boy in the first two years of life with tuberous sclerosis and intractable seizures. The sequences come from peripheral blood, collected more than 4 months after surgery. V gene TRBV9 combines with J gene TRBJ2-3; D not resolved. The CDR3 nucleotides are TGTGCCAGCAGCCACGGAGAATCGCAGTATTTT. Residues: CASSHGESQYF.